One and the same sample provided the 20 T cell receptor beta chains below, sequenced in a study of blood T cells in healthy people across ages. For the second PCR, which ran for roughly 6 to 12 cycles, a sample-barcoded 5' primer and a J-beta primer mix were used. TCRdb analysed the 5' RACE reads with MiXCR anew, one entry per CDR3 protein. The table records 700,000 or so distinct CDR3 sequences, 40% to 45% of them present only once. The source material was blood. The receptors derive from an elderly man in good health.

The CDR3: CSASPRDRVYNEQYF. CDR3 DNA: TGCAGTGCTTCCCCCCGGGACAGAGTTTACAATGAGCAGTACTTC. The chain has TRBV20-1 and TRBJ2-1; 7 nucleotides line up with TRBD1. The J call may be faulty, since TRBJ2-7 better matches the DNA end. CDR3 size: 15 residues. Germline loops: CDR1 DFQATT, CDR2 SNEGSKA (reference sequence).

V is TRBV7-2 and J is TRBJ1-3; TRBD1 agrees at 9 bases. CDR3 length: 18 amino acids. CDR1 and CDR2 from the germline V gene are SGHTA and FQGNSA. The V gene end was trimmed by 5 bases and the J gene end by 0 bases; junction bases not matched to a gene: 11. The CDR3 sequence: CASSPGPGTGTSGNTIYF. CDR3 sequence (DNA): TGTGCCAGCAGCCCAGGTCCCGGGACAGGGACCTCTGGAAACACCATATATTTT.

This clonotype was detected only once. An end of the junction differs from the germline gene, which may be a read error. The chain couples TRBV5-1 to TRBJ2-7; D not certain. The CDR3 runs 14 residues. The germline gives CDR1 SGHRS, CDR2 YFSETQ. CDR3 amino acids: CTSSVVAEFYEQYF. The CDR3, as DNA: TGCACCAGCAGCGTGGTAGCTGAGTTCTACGAGCAGTACTTC. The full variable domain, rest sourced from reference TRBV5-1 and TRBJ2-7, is KAGVTQTPRYLIKTRGQQVTLSCSPISGHRSVSWYQQTPGQGLQFLFEYFSETQRNKGNFPGRFSGRQFSNSRSEMNVSTLELGDSALYLCTSSVVAEFYEQYFGPGTRLTVT.

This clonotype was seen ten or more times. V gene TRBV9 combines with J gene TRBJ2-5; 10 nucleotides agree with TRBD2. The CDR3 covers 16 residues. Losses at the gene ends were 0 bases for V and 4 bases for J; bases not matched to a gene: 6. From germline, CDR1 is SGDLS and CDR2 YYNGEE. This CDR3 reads CASSVGLAGVGETQYF. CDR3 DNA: TGTGCCAGCAGCGTAGGCCTAGCGGGAGTTGGAGAGACCCAGTACTTC.

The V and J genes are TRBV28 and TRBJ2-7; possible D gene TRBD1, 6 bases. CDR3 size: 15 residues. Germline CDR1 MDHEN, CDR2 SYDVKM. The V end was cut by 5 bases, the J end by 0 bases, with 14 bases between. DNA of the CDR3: TGTGCCAGCAGTCCAGGACAGTCTAGCTCCTACGAGCAGTACTTC. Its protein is CASSPGQSSSYEQYF.

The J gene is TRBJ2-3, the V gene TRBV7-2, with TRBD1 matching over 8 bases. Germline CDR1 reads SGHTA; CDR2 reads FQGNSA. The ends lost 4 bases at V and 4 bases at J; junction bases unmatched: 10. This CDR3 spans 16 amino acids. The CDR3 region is CASSSQTGVPSDTQYF. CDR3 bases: TGTGCCAGCAGCTCCCAGACAGGGGTTCCATCAGATACGCAGTATTTT.

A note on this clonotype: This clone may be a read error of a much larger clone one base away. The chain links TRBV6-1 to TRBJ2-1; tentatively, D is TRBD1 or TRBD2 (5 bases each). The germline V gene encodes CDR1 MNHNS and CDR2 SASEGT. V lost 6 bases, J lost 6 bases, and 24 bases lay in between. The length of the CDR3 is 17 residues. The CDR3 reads CASSSKARDVGLNEQFF. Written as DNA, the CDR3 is TGTGCCAGCAGCTCCAAGGCCAGGGATGTTGGACTCAATGAGCAGTTCTTC.

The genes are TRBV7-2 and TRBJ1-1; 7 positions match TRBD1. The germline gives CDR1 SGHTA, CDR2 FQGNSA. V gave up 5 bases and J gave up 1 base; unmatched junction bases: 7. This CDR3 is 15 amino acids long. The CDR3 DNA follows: TGTGCCAGCAGCCGAAAACGGACAGGGAACACTGAAGCTTTCTTT. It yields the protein CASSRKRTGNTEAFF. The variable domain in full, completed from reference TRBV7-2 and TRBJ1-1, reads GAGVSQSPSNKVTEKGKDVELRCDPISGHTALYWYRQSLGQGLEFLIYFQGNSAPDKSGLPSDRFSAERTGGSVSTLTIQRTQQEDSAVYLCASSRKRTGNTEAFFGQGTRLTVV.

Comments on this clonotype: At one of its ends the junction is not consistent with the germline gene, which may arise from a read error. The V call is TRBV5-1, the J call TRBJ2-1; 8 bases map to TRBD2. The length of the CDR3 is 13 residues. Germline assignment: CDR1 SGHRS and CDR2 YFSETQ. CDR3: CANSLGGAYEQFF. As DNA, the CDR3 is TGCGCCAACAGCCTCGGGGGGGCCTATGAGCAGTTCTTC.

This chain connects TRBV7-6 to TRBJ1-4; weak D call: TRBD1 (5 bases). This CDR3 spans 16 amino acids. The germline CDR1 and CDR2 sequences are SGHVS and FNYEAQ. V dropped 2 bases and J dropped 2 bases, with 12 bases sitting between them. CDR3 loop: CASSLTPGRTNEKLFF. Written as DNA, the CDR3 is TGTGCCAGCAGCTTAACGCCGGGACGGACTAATGAAAAACTGTTTTTT.

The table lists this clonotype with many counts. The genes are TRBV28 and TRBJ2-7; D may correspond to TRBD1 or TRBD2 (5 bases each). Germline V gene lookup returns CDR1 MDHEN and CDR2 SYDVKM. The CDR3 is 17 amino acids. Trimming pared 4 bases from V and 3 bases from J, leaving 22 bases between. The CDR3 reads CASSSPPPGHLYYEQYF. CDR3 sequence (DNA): TGTGCCAGCAGTTCCCCCCCACCGGGGCATTTATACTACGAGCAGTACTTC.

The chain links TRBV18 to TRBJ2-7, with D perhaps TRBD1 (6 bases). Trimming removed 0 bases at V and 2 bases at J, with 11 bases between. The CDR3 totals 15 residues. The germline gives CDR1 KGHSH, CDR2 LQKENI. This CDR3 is CASSPPGHGTYEQYF. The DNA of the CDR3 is TGTGCCAGCTCACCACCGGGACACGGTACCTACGAGCAGTACTTC.

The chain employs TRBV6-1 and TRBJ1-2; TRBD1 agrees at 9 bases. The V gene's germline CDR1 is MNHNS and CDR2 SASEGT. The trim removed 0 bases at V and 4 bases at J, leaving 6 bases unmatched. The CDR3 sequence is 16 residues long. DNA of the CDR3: TGTGCCAGCAGTGAAGCGGGGACAGGGAGCGTCTATGGCTACACCTTC. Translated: CASSEAGTGSVYGYTF.

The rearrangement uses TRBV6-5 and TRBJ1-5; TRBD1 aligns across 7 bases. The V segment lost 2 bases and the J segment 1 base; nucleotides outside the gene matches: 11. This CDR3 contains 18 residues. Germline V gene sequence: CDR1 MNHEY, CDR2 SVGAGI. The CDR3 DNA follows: TGTGCCAGCAGTTACCCCGTTAAGGGGGCTGTCAGCAATCAGCCCCAGCATTTT. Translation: CASSYPVKGAVSNQPQHF.

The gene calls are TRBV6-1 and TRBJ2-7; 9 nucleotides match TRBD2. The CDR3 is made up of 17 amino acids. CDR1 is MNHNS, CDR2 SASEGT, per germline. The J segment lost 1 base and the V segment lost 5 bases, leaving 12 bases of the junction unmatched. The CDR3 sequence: CASSPWFVTSGSYEQYF. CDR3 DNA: TGTGCCAGCAGTCCCTGGTTCGTGACTAGCGGTTCCTACGAGCAGTACTTC.

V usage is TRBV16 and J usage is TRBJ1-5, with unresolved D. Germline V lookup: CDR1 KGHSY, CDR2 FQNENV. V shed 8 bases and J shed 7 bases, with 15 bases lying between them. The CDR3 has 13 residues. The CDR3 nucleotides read TGTGCCAGCGGTGATTGGCAGTTCCAGCCCCAGCATTTT. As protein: CASGDWQFQPQHF.

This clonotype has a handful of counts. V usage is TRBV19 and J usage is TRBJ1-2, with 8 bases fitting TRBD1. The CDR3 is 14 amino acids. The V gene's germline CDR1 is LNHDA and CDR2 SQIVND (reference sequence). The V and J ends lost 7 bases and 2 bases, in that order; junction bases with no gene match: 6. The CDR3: CASTQGAANYGYTF. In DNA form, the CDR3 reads TGTGCCAGTACCCAGGGGGCAGCGAACTATGGCTACACCTTC.

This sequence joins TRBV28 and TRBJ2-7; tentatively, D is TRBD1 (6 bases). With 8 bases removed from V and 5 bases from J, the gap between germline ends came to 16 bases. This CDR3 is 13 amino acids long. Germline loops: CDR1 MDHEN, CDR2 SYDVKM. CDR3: CASRPTGINEQYF. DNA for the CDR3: TGTGCCAGCCGACCTACAGGGATAAACGAGCAGTACTTC.

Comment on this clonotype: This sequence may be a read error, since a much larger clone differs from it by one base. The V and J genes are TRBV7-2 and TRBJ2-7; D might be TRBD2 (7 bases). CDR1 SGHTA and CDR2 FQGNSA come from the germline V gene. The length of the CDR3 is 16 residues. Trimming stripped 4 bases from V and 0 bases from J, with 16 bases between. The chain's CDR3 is CASSSRGATNSYEQYF. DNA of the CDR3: TGTGCCAGCAGCTCTCGGGGGGCGACTAACTCCTACGAGCAGTACTTC.

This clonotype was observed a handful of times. The CDR3 reads CASRDGRTTYEQYF. The CDR3 DNA reads TGCGCCAGCAGGGACGGGAGGACGACCTACGAGCAGTACTTC. J is TRBJ2-7 and V is TRBV5-1; TRBD2 matches at 7 bases. Germline V gene lookup returns CDR1 SGHRS and CDR2 YFSETQ. V gave up 5 bases and J gave up 2 bases; unmatched junction bases: 7. The CDR3 length is 14 residues.